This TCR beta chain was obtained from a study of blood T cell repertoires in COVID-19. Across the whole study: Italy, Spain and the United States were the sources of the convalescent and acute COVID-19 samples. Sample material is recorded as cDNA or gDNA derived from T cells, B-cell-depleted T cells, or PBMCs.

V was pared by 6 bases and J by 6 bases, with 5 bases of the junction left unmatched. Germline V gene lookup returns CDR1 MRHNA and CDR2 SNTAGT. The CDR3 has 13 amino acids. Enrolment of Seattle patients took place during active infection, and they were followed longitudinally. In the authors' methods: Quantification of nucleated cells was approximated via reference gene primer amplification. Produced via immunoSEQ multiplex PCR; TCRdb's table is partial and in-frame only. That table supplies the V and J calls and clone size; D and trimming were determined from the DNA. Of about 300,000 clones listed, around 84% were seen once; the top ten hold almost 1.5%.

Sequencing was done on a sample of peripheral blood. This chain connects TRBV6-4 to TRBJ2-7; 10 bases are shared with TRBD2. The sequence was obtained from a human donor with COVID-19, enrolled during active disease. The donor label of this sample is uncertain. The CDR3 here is CASSPSGSGEQYF. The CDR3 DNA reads TGTGCCAGCAGCCCTAGCGGGAGTGGCGAGCAGTACTTC.